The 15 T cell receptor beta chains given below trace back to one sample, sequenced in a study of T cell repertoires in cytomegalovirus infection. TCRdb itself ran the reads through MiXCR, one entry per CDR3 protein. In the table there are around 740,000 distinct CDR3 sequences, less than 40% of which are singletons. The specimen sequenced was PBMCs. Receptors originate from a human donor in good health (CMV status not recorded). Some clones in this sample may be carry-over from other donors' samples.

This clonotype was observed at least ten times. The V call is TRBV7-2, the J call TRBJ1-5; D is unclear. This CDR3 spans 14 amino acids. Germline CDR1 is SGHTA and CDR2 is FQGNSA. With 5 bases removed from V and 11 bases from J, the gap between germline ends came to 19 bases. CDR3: CASSPATSPVAQHF. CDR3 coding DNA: TGTGCCAGCAGCCCGGCGACAAGCCCAGTGGCCCAGCATTTT. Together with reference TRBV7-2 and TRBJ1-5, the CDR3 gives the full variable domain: GAGVSQSPSNKVTEKGKDVELRCDPISGHTALYWYRQSLGQGLEFLIYFQGNSAPDKSGLPSDRFSAERTGGSVSTLTIQRTQQEDSAVYLCASSPATSPVAQHFGDGTRLSIL.

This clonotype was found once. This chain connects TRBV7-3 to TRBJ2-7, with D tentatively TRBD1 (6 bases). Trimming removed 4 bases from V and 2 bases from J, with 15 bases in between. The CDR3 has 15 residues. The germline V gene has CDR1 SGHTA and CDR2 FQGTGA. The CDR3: CASSSPPGQPYEQYF. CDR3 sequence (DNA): TGTGCCAGCAGCTCTCCGCCGGGACAACCCTACGAGCAGTACTTC.

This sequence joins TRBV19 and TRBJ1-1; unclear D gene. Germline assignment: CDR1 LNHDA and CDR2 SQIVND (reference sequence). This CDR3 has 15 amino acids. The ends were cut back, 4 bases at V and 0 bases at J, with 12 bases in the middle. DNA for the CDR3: TGTGCCAGTAGTAGAGAGAACAGAATGAACACTGAAGCTTTCTTT. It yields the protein CASSRENRMNTEAFF.

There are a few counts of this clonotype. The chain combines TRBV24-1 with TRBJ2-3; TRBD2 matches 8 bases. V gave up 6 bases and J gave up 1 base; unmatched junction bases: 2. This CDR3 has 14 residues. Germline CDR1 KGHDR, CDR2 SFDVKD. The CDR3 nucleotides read TGTGCCACCAGTCAAGCGGGGGGCACAGATACGCAGTATTTT. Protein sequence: CATSQAGGTDTQYF.

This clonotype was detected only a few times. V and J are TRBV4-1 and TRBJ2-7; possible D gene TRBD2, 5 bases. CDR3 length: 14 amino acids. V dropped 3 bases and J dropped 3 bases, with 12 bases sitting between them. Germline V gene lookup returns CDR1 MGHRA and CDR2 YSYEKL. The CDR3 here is CASSQASPDYEQYF. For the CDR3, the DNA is TGCGCCAGCAGCCAGGCTAGCCCGGACTACGAGCAGTACTTC.

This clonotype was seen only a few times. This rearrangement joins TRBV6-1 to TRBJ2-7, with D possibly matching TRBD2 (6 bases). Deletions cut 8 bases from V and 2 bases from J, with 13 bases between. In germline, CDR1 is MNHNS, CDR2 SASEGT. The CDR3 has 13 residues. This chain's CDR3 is CASLRDLTYEQYF. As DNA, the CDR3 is TGTGCCAGCCTCCGGGACTTGACCTACGAGCAGTACTTC.

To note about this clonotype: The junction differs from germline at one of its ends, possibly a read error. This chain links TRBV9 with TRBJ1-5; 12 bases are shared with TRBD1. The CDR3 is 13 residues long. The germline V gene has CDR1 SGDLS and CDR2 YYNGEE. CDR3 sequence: CASGTGGNQPQPF. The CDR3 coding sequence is TGTGCCAGCGGGACAGGGGGCAATCAGCCCCAGCCTTTT.

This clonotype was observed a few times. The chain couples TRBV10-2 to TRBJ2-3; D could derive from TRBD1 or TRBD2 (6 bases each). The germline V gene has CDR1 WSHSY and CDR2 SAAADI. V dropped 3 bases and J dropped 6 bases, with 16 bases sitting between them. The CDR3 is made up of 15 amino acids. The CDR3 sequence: CASSERGDDGDTQYF. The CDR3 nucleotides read TGCGCCAGCAGTGAAAGGGGGGATGACGGGGATACGCAGTATTTT.

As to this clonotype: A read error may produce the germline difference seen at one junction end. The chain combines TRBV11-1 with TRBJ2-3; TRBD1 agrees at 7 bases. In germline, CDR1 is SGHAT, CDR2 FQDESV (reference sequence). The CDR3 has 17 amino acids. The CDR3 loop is CASSSFLQGKGPETQYF. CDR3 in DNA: TGTGCCAGCAGCTCTTTCCTACAGGGGAAGGGACCAGAAACGCAGTATTTT.

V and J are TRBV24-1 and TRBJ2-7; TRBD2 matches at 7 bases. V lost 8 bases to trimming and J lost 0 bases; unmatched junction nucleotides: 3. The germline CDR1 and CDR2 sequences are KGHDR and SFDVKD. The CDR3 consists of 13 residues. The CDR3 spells CATMGGGSYEQYF. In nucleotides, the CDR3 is TGTGCCACCATGGGCGGGGGCTCCTACGAGCAGTACTTC.

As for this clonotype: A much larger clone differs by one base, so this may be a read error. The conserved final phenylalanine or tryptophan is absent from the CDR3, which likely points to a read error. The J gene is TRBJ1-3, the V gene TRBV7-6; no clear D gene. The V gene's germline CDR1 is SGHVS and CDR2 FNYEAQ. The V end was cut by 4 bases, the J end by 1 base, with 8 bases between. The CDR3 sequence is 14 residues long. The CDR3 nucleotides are TGTGCCAGCAGCTCTACAGCTTCTGGAAACACCATATATTGT. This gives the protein CASSSTASGNTIYC.

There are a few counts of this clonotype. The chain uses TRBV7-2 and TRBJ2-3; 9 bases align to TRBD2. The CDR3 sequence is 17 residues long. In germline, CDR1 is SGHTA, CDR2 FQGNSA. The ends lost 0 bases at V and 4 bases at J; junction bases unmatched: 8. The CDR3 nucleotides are TGTGCCAGCAGCTTAGCTTCGGGCGGGGGGGCCTCAGATACGCAGTATTTT. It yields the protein CASSLASGGGASDTQYF.

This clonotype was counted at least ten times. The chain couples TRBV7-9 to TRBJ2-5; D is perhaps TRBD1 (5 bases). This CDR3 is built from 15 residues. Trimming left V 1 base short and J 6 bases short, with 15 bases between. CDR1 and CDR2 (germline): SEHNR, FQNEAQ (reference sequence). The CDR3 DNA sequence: TGTGCCAGCAGCTTAGTGAGTGGTGCAGGGAAGACCCAGTACTTC. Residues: CASSLVSGAGKTQYF.

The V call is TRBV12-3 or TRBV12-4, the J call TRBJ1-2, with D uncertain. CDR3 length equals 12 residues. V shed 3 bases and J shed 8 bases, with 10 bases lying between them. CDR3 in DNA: TGTGCCAGCAGTTTCGCCGCCCTGGGCTACACCTTC. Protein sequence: CASSFAALGYTF.

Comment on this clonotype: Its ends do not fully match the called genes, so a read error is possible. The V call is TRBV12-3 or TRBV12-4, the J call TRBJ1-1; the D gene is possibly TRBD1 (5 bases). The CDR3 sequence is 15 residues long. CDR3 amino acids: CASSFAGLLKTEAFF. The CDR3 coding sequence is TGTGCCAGCAGCTTTGCGGGACTTTTGAAGACTGAAGCTTTCTTT.